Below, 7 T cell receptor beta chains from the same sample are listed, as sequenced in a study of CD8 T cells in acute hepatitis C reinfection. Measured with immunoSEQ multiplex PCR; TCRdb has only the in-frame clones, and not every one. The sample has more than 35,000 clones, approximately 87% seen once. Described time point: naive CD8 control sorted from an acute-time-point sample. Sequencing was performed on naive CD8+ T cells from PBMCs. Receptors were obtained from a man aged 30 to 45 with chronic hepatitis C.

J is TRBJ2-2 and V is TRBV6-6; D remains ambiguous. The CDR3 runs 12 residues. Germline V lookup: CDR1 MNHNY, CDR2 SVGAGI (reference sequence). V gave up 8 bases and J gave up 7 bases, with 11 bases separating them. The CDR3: CASPGVSGELFF. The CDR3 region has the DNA TGTGCCAGCCCTGGCGTCAGCGGGGAGCTGTTTTTT.

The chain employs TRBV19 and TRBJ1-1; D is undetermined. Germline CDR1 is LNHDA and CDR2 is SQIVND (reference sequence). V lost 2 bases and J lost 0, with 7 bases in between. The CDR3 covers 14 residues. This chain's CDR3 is CASSIIALNTEAFF. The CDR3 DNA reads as TGTGCCAGTAGTATAATCGCGTTGAACACTGAAGCTTTCTTT.

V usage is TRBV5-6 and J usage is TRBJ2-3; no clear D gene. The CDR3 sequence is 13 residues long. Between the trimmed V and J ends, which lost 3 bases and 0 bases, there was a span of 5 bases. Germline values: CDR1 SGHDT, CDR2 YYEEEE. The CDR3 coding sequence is TGTGCCAGCAGCTGGCCTAGCACAGATACGCAGTATTTT. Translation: CASSWPSTDTQYF.

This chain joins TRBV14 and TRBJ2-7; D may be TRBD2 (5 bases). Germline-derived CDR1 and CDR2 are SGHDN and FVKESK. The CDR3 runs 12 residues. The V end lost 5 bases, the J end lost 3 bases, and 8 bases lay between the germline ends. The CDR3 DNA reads TGTGCCAGCAGCTTCGGACTCTACGAGCAGTACTTC. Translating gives CASSFGLYEQYF.

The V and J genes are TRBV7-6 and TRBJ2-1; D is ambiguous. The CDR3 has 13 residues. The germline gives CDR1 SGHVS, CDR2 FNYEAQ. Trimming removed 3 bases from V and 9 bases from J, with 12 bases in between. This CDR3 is CASSFSNVGEQFF. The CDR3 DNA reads TGTGCCAGCAGCTTCTCGAACGTAGGTGAGCAGTTCTTC. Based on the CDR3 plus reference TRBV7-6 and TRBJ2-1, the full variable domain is GAGVSQSPRYKVTKRGQDVALRCDPISGHVSLYWYRQALGQGPEFLTYFNYEAQQDKSGLPNDRFSAERPEGSISTLTIQRTEQRDSAMYRCASSFSNVGEQFFGPGTRLTVL.

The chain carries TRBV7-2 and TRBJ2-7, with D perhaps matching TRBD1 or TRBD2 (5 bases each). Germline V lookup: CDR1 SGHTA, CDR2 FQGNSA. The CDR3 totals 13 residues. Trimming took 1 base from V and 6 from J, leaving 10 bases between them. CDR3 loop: CASSLVVGAEQYF. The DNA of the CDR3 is TGTGCCAGCAGCTTAGTAGTCGGGGCCGAGCAGTACTTC.

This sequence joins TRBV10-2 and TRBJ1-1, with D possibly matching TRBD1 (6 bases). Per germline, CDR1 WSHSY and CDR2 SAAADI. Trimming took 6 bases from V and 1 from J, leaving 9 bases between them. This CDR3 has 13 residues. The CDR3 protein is CASRAGANTEAFF. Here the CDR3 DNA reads TGCGCCAGCAGGGCAGGGGCGAACACTGAAGCTTTCTTT.